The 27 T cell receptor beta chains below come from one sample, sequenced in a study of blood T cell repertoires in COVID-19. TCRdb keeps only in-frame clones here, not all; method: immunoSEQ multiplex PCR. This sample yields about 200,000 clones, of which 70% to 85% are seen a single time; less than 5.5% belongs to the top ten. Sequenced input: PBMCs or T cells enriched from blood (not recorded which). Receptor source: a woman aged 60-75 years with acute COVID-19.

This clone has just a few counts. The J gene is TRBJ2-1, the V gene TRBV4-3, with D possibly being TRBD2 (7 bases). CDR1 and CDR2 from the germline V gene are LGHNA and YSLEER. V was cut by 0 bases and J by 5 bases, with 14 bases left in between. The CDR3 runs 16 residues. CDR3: CASSQEYSGGHNEQFF. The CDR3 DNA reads TGCGCCAGCAGCCAAGAGTATTCGGGGGGCCACAATGAGCAGTTCTTC.

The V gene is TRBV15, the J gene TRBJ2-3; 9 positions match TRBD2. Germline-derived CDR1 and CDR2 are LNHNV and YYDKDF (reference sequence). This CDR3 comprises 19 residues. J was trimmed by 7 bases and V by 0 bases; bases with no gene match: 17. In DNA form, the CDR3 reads TGTGCCACCAGCAGAGATGGGGACGGCGGGGGGGCTGACCGAAATACGCAGTATTTT. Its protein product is CATSRDGDGGGADRNTQYF.

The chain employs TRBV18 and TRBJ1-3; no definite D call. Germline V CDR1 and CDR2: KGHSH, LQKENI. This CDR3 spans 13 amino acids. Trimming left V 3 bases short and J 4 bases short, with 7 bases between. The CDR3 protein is CASSPKQGNTIYF. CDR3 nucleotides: TGTGCCAGCTCACCTAAACAGGGAAACACCATATATTTT.

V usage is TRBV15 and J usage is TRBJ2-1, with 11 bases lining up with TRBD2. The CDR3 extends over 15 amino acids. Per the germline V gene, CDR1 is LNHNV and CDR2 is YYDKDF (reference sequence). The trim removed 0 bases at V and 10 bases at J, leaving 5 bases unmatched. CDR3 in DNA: TGTGCCACCAGCAGAGAGCTAGCGGGAGGCAGGGAGCAGTTCTTC. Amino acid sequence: CATSRELAGGREQFF.

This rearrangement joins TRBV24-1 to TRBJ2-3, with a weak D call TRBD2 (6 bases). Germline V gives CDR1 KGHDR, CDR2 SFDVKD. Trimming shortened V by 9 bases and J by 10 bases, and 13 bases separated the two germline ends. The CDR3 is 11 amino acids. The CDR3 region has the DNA TGTGCCACCGGAGTGGGAGGCGCGCAGTATTTT. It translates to CATGVGGAQYF.

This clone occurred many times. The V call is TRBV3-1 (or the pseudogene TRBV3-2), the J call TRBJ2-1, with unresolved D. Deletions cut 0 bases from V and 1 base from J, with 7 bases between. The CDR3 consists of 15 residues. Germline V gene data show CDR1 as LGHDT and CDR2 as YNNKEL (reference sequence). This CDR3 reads CASSQDSVSYNEQFF. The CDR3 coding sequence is TGTGCCAGCAGCCAAGATTCTGTTTCCTACAATGAGCAGTTCTTC.

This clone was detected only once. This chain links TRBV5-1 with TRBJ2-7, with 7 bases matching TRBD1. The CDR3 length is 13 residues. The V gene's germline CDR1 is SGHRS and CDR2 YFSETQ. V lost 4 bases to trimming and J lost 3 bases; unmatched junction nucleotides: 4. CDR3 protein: CASSPRGLYEQYV. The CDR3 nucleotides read TGCGCCAGCAGCCCGAGGGGGCTCTACGAGCAGTACGTC.

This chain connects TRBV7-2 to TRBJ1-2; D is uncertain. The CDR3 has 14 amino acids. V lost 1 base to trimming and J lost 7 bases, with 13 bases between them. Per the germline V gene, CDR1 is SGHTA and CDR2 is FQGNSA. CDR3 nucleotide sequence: TGTGCCAGCAGCTTAGGTTCCGGGTTGGGTGGCTACACCTTC. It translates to CASSLGSGLGGYTF.

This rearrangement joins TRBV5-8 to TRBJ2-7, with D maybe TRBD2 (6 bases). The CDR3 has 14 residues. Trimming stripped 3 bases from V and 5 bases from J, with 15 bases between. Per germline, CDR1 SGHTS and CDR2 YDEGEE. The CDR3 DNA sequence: TGTGCCAGCAGCTGGGGACTTACGGGGGACGAGCAGTACTTC. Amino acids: CASSWGLTGDEQYF. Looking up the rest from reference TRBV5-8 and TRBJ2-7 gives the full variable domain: EAGVTQSPTHLIKTRGQQATLRCSPISGHTSVYWYQQALGLGLQFLLWYDEGEERNRGNFPPRFSGRQFPNYSSELNVNALELEDSALYLCASSWGLTGDEQYFGPGTRLTVT.

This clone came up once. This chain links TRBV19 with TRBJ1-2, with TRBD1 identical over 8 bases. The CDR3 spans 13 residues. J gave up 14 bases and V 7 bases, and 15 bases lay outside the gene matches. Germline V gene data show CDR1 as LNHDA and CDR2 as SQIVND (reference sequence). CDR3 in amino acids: CASTPRGTGYETF. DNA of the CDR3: TGTGCCAGTACCCCCCGCGGGACAGGATACGAGACCTTC.

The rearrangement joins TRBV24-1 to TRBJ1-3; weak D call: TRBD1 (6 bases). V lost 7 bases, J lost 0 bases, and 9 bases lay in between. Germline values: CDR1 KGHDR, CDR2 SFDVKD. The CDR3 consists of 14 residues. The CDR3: CATRDSGSGNTIYF. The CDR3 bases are TGTGCCACCAGGGACAGTGGCTCTGGAAACACCATATATTTT.

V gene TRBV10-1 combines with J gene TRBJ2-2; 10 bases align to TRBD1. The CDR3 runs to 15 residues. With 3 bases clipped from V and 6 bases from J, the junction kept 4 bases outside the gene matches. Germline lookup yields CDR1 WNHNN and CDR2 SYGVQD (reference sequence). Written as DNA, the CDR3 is TGCGCCAGCAGTGAAACCGGGACAGGGGCCGGGGAGCTGTTTTTT. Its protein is CASSETGTGAGELFF.

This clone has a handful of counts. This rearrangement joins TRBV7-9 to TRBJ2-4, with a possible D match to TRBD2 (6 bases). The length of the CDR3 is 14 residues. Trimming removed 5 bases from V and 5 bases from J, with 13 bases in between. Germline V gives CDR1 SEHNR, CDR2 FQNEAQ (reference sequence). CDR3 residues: CASSPNAGQNIQYF. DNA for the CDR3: TGTGCCAGCAGCCCCAATGCGGGACAAAACATTCAGTACTTC.

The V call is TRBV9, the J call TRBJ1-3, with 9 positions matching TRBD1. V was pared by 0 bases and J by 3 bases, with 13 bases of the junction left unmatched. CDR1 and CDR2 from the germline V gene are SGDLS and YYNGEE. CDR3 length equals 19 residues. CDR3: CASSVDPSTGGSSGNTIYF. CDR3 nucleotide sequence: TGTGCCAGCAGCGTAGACCCTTCTACAGGGGGCTCTAGTGGAAACACCATATATTTT. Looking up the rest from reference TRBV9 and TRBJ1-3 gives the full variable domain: DSGVTQTPKHLITATGQRVTLRCSPRSGDLSVYWYQQSLDQGLQFLIQYYNGEERAKGNILERFSAQQFPDLHSELNLSSLELGDSALYFCASSVDPSTGGSSGNTIYFGEGSWLTVV.

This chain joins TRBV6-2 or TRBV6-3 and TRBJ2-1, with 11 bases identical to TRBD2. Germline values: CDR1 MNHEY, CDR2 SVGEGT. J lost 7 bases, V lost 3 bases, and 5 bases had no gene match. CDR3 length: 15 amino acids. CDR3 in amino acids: CASSYLGLAENEQFF. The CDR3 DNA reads TGTGCCAGCAGTTATCTGGGACTAGCGGAAAATGAGCAGTTCTTC.

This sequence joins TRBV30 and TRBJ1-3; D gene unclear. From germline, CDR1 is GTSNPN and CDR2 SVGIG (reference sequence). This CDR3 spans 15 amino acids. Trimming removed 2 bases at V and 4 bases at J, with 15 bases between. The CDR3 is CAWSLGHSGGNTIYF. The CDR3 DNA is TGTGCCTGGAGTCTGGGCCACTCGGGGGGAAACACCATATATTTT.

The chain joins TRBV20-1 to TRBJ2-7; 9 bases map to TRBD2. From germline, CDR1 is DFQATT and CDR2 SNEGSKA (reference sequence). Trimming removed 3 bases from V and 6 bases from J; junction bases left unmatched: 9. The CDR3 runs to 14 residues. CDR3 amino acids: CSASSGGRAREQYF. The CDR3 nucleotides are TGCAGTGCTAGTTCCGGCGGGAGGGCCCGCGAGCAGTACTTC.

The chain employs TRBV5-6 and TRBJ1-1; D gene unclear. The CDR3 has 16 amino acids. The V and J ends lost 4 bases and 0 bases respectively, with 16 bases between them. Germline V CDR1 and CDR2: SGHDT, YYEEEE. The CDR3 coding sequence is TGTGCCAGCAGCCCGGCCGGAGGGTCCATGAACACTGAAGCTTTCTTT. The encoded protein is CASSPAGGSMNTEAFF.

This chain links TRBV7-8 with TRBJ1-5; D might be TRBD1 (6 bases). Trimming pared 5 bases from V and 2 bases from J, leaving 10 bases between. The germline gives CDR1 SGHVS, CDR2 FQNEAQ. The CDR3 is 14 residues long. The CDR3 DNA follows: TGTGCCAGCAGCGGACCAGGGGGCAATCAGCCCCAGCATTTT. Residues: CASSGPGGNQPQHF.

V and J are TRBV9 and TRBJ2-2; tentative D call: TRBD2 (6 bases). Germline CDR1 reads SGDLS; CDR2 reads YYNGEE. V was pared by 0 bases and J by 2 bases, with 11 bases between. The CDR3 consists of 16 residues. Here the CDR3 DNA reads TGTGCCAGCAGCGTAGGAATAGCGGAAAACACCGGGGAGCTGTTTTTT. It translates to CASSVGIAENTGELFF.

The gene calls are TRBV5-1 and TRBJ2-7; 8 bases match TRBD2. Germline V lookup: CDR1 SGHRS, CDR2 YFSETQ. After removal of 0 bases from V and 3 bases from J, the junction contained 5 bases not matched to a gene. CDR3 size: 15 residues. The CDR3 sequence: CASSLGIAGSYEQYF. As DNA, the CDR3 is TGCGCCAGCAGCTTGGGAATAGCGGGGAGCTACGAGCAGTACTTC.

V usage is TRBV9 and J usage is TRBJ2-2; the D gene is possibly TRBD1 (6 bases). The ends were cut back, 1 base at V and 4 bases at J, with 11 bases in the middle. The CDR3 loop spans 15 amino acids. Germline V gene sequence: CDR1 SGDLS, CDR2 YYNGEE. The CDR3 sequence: CASSVLTGITGELFF. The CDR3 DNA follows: TGTGCCAGCAGCGTACTCACAGGGATCACCGGGGAGCTGTTTTTT.

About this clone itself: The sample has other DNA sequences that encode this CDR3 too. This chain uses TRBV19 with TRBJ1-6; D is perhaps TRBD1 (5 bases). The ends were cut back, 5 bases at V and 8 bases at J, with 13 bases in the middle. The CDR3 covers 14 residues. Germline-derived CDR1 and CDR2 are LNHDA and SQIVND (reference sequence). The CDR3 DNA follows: TGTGCCAGTAGTCGTGACCGGGGGGATTCACCCCTCCACTTT. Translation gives CASSRDRGDSPLHF.

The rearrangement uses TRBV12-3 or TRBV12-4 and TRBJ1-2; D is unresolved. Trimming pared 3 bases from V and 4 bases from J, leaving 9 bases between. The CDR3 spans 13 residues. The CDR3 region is CASSLGQAYGYTF. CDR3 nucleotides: TGTGCCAGCAGTTTGGGCCAGGCCTATGGCTACACCTTC.

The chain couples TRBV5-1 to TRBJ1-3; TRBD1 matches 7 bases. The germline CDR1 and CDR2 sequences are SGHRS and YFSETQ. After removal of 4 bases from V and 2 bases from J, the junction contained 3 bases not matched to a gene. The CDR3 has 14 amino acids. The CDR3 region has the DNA TGCGCCAGCAGCACCCAGGGGGCTGGAAACACCATATATTTT. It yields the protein CASSTQGAGNTIYF. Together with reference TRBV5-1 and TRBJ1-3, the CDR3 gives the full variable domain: KAGVTQTPRYLIKTRGQQVTLSCSPISGHRSVSWYQQTPGQGLQFLFEYFSETQRNKGNFPGRFSGRQFSNSRSEMNVSTLELGDSALYLCASSTQGAGNTIYFGEGSWLTVV.

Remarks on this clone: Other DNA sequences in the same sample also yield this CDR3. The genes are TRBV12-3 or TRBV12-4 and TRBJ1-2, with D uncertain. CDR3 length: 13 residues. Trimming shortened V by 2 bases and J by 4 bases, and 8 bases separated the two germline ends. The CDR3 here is CASSLMAGYGYTF. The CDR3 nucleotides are TGTGCCAGCAGTTTAATGGCGGGCTATGGCTACACCTTC.

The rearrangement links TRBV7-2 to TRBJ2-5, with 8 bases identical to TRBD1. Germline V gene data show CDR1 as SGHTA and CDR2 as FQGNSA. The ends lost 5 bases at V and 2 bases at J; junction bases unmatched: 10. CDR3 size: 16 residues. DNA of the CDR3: TGTGCCAGCAGCCCTTCCTCGGACAGGGATCAAGAGACCCAGTACTTC. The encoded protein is CASSPSSDRDQETQYF.